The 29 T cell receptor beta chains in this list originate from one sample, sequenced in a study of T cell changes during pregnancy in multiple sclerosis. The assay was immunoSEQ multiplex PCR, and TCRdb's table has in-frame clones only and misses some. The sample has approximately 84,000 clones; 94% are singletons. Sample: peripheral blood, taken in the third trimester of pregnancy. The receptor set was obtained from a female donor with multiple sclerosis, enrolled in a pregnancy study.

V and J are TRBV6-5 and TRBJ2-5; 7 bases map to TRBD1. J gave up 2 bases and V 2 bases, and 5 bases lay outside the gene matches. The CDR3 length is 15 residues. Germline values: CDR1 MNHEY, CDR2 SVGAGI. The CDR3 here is CASSYDSRGQETQYF. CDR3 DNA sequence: TGTGCCAGCAGTTACGACTCCAGGGGGCAAGAGACCCAGTACTTC.

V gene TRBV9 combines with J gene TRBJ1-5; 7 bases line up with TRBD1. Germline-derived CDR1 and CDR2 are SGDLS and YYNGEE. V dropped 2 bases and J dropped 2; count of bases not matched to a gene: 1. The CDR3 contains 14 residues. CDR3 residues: CASSVTGGNQPQHF. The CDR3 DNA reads TGTGCCAGCAGCGTTACAGGGGGCAATCAGCCCCAGCATTTT.

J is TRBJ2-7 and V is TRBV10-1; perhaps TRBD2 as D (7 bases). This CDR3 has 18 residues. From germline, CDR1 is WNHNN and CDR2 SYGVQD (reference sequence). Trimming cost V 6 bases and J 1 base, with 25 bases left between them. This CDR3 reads CASRRGGVAQSMSYEQYF. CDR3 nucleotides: TGCGCCAGCAGGAGGGGGGGGGTAGCCCAGAGCATGTCCTACGAGCAGTACTTC.

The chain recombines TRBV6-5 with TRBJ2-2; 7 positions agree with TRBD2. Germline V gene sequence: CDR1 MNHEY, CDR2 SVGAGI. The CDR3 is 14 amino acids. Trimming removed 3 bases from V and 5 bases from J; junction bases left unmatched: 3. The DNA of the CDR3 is TGTGCCAGCAGTTATAGCGGGCTTACCGGGGAGCTGTTTTTT. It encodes CASSYSGLTGELFF.

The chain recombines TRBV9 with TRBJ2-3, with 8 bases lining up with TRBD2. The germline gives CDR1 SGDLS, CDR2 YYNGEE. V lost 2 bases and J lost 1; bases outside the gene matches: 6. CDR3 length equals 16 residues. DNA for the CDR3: TGTGCCAGCAGCGTCGACGGGCGGGGGGGCACAGATACGCAGTATTTT. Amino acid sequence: CASSVDGRGGTDTQYF. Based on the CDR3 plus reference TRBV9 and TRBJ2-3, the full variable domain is DSGVTQTPKHLITATGQRVTLRCSPRSGDLSVYWYQQSLDQGLQFLIQYYNGEERAKGNILERFSAQQFPDLHSELNLSSLELGDSALYFCASSVDGRGGTDTQYFGPGTRLTVL.

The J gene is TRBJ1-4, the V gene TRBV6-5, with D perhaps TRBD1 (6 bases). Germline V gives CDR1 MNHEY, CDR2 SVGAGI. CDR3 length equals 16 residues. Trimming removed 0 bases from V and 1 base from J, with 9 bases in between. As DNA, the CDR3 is TGTGCCAGCAGTTACTCACACAGGGAAACTAATGAAAAACTGTTTTTT. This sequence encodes CASSYSHRETNEKLFF.

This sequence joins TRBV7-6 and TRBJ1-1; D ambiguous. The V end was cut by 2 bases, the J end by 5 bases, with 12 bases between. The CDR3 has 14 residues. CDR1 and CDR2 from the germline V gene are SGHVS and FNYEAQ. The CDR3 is CASSLNGDVTEAFF. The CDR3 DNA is TGTGCCAGCAGCTTAAATGGAGACGTGACTGAAGCTTTCTTT.

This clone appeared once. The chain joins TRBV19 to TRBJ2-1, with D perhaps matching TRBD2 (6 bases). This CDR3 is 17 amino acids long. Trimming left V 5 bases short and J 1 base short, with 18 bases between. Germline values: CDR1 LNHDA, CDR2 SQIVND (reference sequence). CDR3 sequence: CASSPPNAGRSYNEQFF. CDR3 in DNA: TGTGCCAGTAGTCCCCCTAACGCGGGGAGATCCTACAATGAGCAGTTCTTC.

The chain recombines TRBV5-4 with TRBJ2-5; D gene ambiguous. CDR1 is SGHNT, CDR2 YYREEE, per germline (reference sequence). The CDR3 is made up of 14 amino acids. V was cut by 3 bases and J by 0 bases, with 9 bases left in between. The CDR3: CASSYDTDQETQYF. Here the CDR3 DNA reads TGTGCCAGCAGCTATGACACGGACCAAGAGACCCAGTACTTC. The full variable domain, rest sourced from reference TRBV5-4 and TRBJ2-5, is ETGVTQSPTHLIKTRGQQVTLRCSSQSGHNTVSWYQQALGQGPQFIFQYYREEENGRGNFPPRFSGLQFPNYSSELNVNALELDDSALYLCASSYDTDQETQYFGPGTRLLVL.

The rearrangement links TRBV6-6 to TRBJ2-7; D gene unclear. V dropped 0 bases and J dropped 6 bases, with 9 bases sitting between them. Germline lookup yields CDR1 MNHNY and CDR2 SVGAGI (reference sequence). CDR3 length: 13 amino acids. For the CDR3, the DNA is TGTGCCAGCAGTTACTCTTTTTCGTTCGAGCAGTACTTC. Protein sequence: CASSYSFSFEQYF.

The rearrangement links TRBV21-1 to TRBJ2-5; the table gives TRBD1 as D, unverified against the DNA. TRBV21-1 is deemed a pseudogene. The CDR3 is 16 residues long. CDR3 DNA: TGTGCCAGCACCTCACGCACGGTATCCAAGGGGGAGACCCAGTACTTC. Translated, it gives CASTSRTVSKGETQYF.

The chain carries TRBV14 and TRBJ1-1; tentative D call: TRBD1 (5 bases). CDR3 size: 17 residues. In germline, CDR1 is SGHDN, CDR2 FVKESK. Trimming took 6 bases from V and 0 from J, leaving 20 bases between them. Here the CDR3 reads CASSVAQGSVLNTEAFF. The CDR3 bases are TGTGCCAGCAGTGTAGCTCAGGGTTCGGTCTTGAACACTGAAGCTTTCTTT.

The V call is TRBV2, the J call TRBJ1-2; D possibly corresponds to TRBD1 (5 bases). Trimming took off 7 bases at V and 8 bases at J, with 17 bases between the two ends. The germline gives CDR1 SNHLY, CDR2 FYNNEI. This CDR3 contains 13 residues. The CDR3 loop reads CASTKGGAGGYTF. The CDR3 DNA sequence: TGTGCCAGCACCAAAGGAGGGGCTGGAGGCTACACCTTC.

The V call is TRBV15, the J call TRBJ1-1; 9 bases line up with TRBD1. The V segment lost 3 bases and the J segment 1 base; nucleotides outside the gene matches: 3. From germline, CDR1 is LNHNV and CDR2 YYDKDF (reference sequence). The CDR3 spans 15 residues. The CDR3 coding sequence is TGTGCCACCAGCAGTCAGGGACAGGGGAACACTGAAGCTTTCTTT. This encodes CATSSQGQGNTEAFF.

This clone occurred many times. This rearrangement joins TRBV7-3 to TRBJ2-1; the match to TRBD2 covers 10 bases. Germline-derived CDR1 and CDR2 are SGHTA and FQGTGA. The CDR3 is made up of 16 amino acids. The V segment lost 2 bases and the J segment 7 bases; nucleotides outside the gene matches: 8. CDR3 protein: CASSLVASGGINEQFF. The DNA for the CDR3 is TGTGCCAGCAGCTTAGTAGCTAGCGGGGGAATAAATGAGCAGTTCTTC.

The CDR3 protein is CASSPTSGGQETQYF. The CDR3 DNA follows: TGTGCCAGCTCACCGACTAGCGGGGGACAAGAGACCCAGTACTTC. The chain joins TRBV18 to TRBJ2-5, with 12 bases that match TRBD2. Germline lookup yields CDR1 KGHSH and CDR2 LQKENI. The CDR3 sequence is 15 residues long. The V gene end was trimmed by 3 bases and the J gene end by 2 bases; junction bases not matched to a gene: 1.

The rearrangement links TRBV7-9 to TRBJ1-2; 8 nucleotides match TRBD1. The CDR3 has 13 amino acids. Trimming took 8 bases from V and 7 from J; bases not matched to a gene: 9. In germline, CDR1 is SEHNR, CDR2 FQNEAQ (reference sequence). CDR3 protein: CASSGGVSFGYTF. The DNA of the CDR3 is TGTGCCAGCTCAGGGGGCGTCTCTTTTGGCTACACCTTC.

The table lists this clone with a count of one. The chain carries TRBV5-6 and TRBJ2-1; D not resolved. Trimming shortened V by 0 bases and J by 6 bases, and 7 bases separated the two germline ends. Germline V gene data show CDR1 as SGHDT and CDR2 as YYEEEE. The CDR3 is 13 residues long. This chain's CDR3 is CASSLGPGNEQFF. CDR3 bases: TGTGCCAGCAGCTTGGGGCCGGGCAATGAGCAGTTCTTC.

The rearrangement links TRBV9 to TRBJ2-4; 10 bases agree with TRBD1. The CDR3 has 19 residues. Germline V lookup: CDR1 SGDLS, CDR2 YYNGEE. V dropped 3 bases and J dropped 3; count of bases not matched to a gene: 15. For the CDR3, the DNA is TGTGCCAGCAGCGGAGTAGAGGAGACAGGGGGCCCGTTCAAAAACATTCAGTACTTC. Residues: CASSGVEETGGPFKNIQYF. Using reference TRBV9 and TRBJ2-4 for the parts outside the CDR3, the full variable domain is DSGVTQTPKHLITATGQRVTLRCSPRSGDLSVYWYQQSLDQGLQFLIQYYNGEERAKGNILERFSAQQFPDLHSELNLSSLELGDSALYFCASSGVEETGGPFKNIQYFGAGTRLSVL.

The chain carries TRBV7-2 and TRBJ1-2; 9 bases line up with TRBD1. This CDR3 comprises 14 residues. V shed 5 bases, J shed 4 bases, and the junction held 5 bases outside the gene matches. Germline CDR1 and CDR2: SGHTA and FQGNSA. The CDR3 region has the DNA TGTGCCAGCAGCCCCGGACAGGGGACCTATGGCTACACCTTC. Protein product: CASSPGQGTYGYTF.

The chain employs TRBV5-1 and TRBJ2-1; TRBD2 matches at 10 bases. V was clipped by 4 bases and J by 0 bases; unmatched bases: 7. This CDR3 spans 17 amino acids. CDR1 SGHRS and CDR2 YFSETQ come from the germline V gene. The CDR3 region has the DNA TGCGCCAGCAGCATGAGGACTAGCGGTTACTCCTACAATGAGCAGTTCTTC. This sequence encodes CASSMRTSGYSYNEQFF.

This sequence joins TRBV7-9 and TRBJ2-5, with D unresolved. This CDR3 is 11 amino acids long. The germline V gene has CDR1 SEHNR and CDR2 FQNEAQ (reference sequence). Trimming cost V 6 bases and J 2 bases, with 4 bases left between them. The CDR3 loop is CASSIQETQYF. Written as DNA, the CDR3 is TGTGCCAGCAGTATTCAAGAGACCCAGTACTTC.

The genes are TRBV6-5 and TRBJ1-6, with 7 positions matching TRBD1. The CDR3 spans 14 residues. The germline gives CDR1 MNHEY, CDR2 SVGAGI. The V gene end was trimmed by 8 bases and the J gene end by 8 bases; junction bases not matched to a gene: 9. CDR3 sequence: CASGTVIDDSPLHF. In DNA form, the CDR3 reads TGTGCCAGCGGGACAGTTATCGACGATTCACCCCTCCACTTT.

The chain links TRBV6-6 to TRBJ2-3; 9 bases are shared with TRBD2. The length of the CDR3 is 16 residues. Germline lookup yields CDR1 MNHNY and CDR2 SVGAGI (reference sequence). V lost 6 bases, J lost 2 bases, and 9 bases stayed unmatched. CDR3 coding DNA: TGTGCCAGCAGCAACTTAGCGGGGGCCACCACAGATACGCAGTATTTT. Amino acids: CASSNLAGATTDTQYF.

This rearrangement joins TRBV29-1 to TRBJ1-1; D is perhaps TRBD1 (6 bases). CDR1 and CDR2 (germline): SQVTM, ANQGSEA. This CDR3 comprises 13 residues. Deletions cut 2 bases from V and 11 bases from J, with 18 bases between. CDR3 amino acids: CSVEQQTGTQAFF. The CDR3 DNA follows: TGCAGCGTTGAACAACAGACCGGGACACAGGCTTTCTTT.

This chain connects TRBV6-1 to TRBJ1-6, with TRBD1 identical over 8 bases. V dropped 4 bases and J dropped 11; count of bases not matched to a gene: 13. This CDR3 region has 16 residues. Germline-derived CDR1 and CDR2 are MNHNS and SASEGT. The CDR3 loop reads CASSAGTGWEFPPLHF. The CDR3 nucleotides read TGTGCCAGCAGTGCGGGGACAGGCTGGGAATTTCCACCCCTCCACTTT.

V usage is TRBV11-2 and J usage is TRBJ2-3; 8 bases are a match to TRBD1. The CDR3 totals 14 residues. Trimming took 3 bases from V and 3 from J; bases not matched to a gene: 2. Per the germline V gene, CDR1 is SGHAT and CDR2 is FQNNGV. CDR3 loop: CASSFGQGTDTQYF. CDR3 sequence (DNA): TGTGCCAGCAGCTTTGGACAGGGAACAGATACGCAGTATTTT.

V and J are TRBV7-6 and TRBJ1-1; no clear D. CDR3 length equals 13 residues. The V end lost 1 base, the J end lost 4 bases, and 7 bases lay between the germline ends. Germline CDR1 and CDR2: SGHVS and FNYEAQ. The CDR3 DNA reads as TGTGCCAGCAGCTTAGAGCCCTCCACTGAAGCTTTCTTT. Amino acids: CASSLEPSTEAFF.

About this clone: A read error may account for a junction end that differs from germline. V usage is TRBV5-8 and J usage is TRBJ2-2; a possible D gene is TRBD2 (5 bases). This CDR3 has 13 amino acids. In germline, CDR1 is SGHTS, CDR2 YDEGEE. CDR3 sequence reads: CASSSDFYGKLFF. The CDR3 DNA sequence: TGTGCCAGCAGCTCGGACTTCTACGGGAAGCTGTTTTTT.